This T cell receptor beta chain was captured in a study of T cell clones after liver transplantation. Germline V gene sequence: CDR1 SGHRS, CDR2 YFSETQ. The CDR3 runs 19 residues. Trimming took off 0 bases at V and 0 bases at J, with 19 bases between the two ends. Sequenced by immunoSEQ multiplex PCR; TCRdb stores in-frame clones only, minus some. Here the sample spans about 51,000 clones, 86% being singletons. This specimen consisted of CD8+ T cells from blood, obtained 12 months after liver transplant. The clonotype originates from a human patient who received a liver transplant. Some T cells may possibly be graft donor cells. The chain couples TRBV5-1 to TRBJ2-1; weak D call: TRBD2 (5 bases). CDR3 region: CASSLGRSTMRSSYNEQFF. CDR3 in DNA: TGCGCCAGCAGCTTGGGGCGGTCGACTATGCGGAGCTCCTACAATGAGCAGTTCTTC.